These T cell receptor beta chains were read from a single sample in a study of cytotoxic CD8 clonotypes in ibrutinib-treated CLL. Profiling relied on immunoSEQ multiplex PCR, and the TCRdb table lists in-frame clones only, not all of them. The sample lists 270,000 or so clones, approximately 76% occurring once. The material was PBMCs, obtained at disease progression, from a patient treated with ibrutinib. The receptors originated from a human donor with chronic lymphocytic leukemia. Each CDR3 is given with its conserved first and last residue. Fields, in order: CDR3 protein, CDR3 DNA, clone size, D gene, V gene, J gene. A D gene is named only where the DNA matches it firmly. A row's size may be missing; if present it is once, few, many or a size class.

CDR3 protein: CASSYHRASYNEQYF; CDR3 DNA: TGTGCCAGCAGTTACCACAGGGCCTCTTATAACGAGCAGTACTTC; clone size: .; D gene: .; V gene: TRBV6-5; J gene: TRBJ2-7
CDR3 protein: CASSLEVYAGELFF; CDR3 DNA: TGTGCCAGCAGCTTAGAGGTGTATGCCGGGGAGCTGTTTTTT; clone size: .; D gene: .; V gene: TRBV11-2; J gene: TRBJ2-2
CDR3 protein: CASSPPSQGSQYF; CDR3 DNA: TGTGCCAGCAGTCCCCCTTCGCAAGGGTCGCAGTATTTT; clone size: .; D gene: .; V gene: TRBV6-5; J gene: TRBJ2-3
CDR3 protein: CASSISGGRETQYF; CDR3 DNA: TGTGCCAGTAGTATCTCAGGGGGAAGGGAGACCCAGTACTTC; clone size: once; D gene: TRBD1; V gene: TRBV19; J gene: TRBJ2-5
CDR3 protein: CASSQDPGSTDTQYF; CDR3 DNA: TGTGCCAGCAGCCAAGACCCGGGTAGCACAGATACGCAGTATTTT; clone size: .; D gene: .; V gene: TRBV4-2; J gene: TRBJ2-3
CDR3 protein: CASRGDSTDTQYF; CDR3 DNA: TGTGCCAGCAGGGGGGACAGCACAGATACGCAGTATTTT; clone size: .; D gene: .; V gene: TRBV6-1; J gene: TRBJ2-3
CDR3 protein: CASGLEWNGYTF; CDR3 DNA: TGTGCTAGTGGTTTGGAGTGGAATGGCTACACCTTC; clone size: .; D gene: .; V gene: TRBV12-5; J gene: TRBJ1-2
CDR3 protein: CAIRDPGQDANYGYTF; CDR3 DNA: TGTGCCATCAGGGACCCCGGACAGGACGCTAACTATGGCTACACCTTC; clone size: .; D gene: TRBD1; V gene: TRBV10-3; J gene: TRBJ1-2
CDR3 protein: CASKREPSTDTQYF; CDR3 DNA: TGCGCCAGCAAGCGGGAACCAAGCACAGATACGCAGTATTTT; clone size: .; D gene: TRBD2; V gene: TRBV5-1; J gene: TRBJ2-3
CDR3 protein: CASSQTSGANVLTF; CDR3 DNA: TGTGCCAGTTCACAGACCTCTGGGGCCAACGTCCTGACTTTC; clone size: .; D gene: .; V gene: TRBV19; J gene: TRBJ2-6
CDR3 protein: CASSWTSGSYEQYF; CDR3 DNA: TGTGCCAGCAGTTGGACTAGCGGCTCCTACGAGCAGTACTTC; clone size: .; D gene: TRBD2; V gene: TRBV11-2; J gene: TRBJ2-7
CDR3 protein: CASSLRLAGPPSRDEQFF; CDR3 DNA: TGTGCCAGCAGCTTGAGGCTAGCGGGACCCCCATCAAGGGATGAGCAGTTCTTC; clone size: .; D gene: TRBD2; V gene: TRBV5-4; J gene: TRBJ2-1
CDR3 protein: CASGTSGSSLGQETQYF; CDR3 DNA: TGTGCCAGCGGGACTAGCGGGAGTTCCTTGGGTCAAGAGACCCAGTACTTC; clone size: few; D gene: TRBD2; V gene: TRBV28; J gene: TRBJ2-5
CDR3 protein: CATSPGITQYF; CDR3 DNA: TGTGCCACCAGCCCGGGAATAACGCAGTATTTT; clone size: .; D gene: .; V gene: TRBV15; J gene: TRBJ2-3
CDR3 protein: CASSPRSGGYTEAFF; CDR3 DNA: TGTGCCAGTAGTCCCCGATCAGGGGGCTACACTGAAGCTTTCTTT; clone size: .; D gene: TRBD1; V gene: TRBV19; J gene: TRBJ1-1
CDR3 protein: CATSRDPGLTTDTQYF; CDR3 DNA: TGTGCCACCAGCAGAGATCCGGGACTAACTACAGATACGCAGTATTTT; clone size: few; D gene: TRBD2; V gene: TRBV15; J gene: TRBJ2-3
CDR3 protein: CASSSPRLAGGFTDTQYF; CDR3 DNA: TGCGCCAGCAGCTCTCCGAGACTAGCGGGAGGGTTCACAGATACGCAGTATTTT; clone size: .; D gene: TRBD2; V gene: TRBV5-1; J gene: TRBJ2-3
CDR3 protein: CASSFSPGQPQHF; CDR3 DNA: TGTGCCAGCAGCTTTTCACCGGGTCAGCCCCAGCATTTT; clone size: once; D gene: .; V gene: TRBV5-4; J gene: TRBJ1-5
CDR3 protein: CASSPGQRAYEQYF; CDR3 DNA: TGTGCCAGCTCACCGGGACAGAGGGCCTACGAGCAGTACTTC; clone size: .; D gene: TRBD1; V gene: TRBV18; J gene: TRBJ2-7
CDR3 protein: CASSLTGGTGELFF; CDR3 DNA: TGTGCCAGCAGTTTGACAGGGGGCACCGGGGAGCTGTTTTTT; clone size: .; D gene: TRBD1; V gene: TRBV28; J gene: TRBJ2-2
CDR3 protein: CASSFRGRQSYEQYF; CDR3 DNA: TGTGCCAGCAGCTTCAGGGGTCGACAGTCCTACGAGCAGTACTTC; clone size: .; D gene: .; V gene: TRBV13; J gene: TRBJ2-7
CDR3 protein: CASSVSGANVLTF; CDR3 DNA: TGCGCCAGTTCGGTCTCTGGGGCCAACGTCCTGACTTTC; clone size: .; D gene: .; V gene: TRBV10-2; J gene: TRBJ2-6
CDR3 protein: CASSQVRGRIGELFF; CDR3 DNA: TGTGCCAGCAGCCAAGTGCGGGGCAGGATCGGGGAGCTGTTTTTT; clone size: .; D gene: .; V gene: TRBV4-2; J gene: TRBJ2-2
CDR3 protein: CASSTRTGLNSPLHF; CDR3 DNA: TGCGCCAGCAGCACCAGGACGGGGCTGAATTCACCCCTCCACTTT; clone size: .; D gene: .; V gene: TRBV5-1; J gene: TRBJ1-6
CDR3 protein: CASSQRSGRSEAFF; CDR3 DNA: TGTGCCAGCAGCCAACGCTCGGGACGGAGTGAAGCTTTCTTT; clone size: .; D gene: .; V gene: TRBV11-2; J gene: TRBJ1-1
CDR3 protein: CASSKSGGLETQYF; CDR3 DNA: TGTGCCAGCAGCAAATCGGGGGGGCTGGAGACCCAGTACTTC; clone size: .; D gene: TRBD2; V gene: TRBV7-6; J gene: TRBJ2-5
CDR3 protein: CASSSYNQPQHF; CDR3 DNA: TGTGCCAGCAGCAGTTACAATCAGCCCCAGCATTTT; clone size: few; D gene: .; V gene: TRBV27; J gene: TRBJ1-5
CDR3 protein: CSYGNPPNEQFF; CDR3 DNA: TGCAGCTATGGGAATCCGCCTAATGAGCAGTTCTTC; clone size: few; D gene: .; V gene: TRBV29-1; J gene: TRBJ2-1
CDR3 protein: CSARAPGELFF; CDR3 DNA: TGCAGTGCTAGAGCCCCCGGGGAGCTGTTTTTT; clone size: .; D gene: .; V gene: TRBV20-1; J gene: TRBJ2-2
CDR3 protein: CASSPEGSGSYNEQFF; CDR3 DNA: TGTGCCAGCTCACCCGAGGGGTCCGGCTCCTACAATGAGCAGTTCTTC; clone size: .; D gene: .; V gene: TRBV18; J gene: TRBJ2-1
CDR3 protein: CASSLPAGTGIAYEQYF; CDR3 DNA: TGTGCCAGCAGTTTACCCGCCGGGACAGGGATCGCCTACGAGCAGTACTTC; clone size: .; D gene: TRBD1; V gene: TRBV28; J gene: TRBJ2-7
CDR3 protein: CASSLTEGIRSSYTF; CDR3 DNA: TGTGCCAGCAGCTTAACCGAGGGGATACGTTCCAGCTACACCTTC; clone size: .; D gene: .; V gene: TRBV7-9; J gene: TRBJ1-2
CDR3 protein: CASTPRDGLGYTF; CDR3 DNA: TGTGCCAGCACCCCGAGGGACGGTCTCGGCTACACCTTC; clone size: .; D gene: .; V gene: TRBV25-1; J gene: TRBJ1-2
CDR3 protein: CSAEDPAASTDTQYF; CDR3 DNA: TGCAGCGCAGAAGATCCAGCAGCTAGCACAGATACGCAGTATTTT; clone size: .; D gene: .; V gene: TRBV29-1; J gene: TRBJ2-3
CDR3 protein: CATGRLGELFF; CDR3 DNA: TGTGCCACCGGGCGCTTAGGAGAACTGTTTTTT; clone size: .; D gene: .; V gene: TRBV10-3; J gene: TRBJ1-4
CDR3 protein: CASSDSPGGPTQPQYF; CDR3 DNA: TGCGCCAGCTCCGACTCCCCAGGGGGCCCTACCCAGCCCCAGTACTTC; clone size: .; D gene: TRBD1; V gene: TRBV5-1; J gene: TRBJ2-5
CDR3 protein: CASSFTGSAEQYF; CDR3 DNA: TGTGCCAGCAGCTTTACAGGATCGGCCGAGCAGTACTTC; clone size: .; D gene: .; V gene: TRBV7-7; J gene: TRBJ2-7
CDR3 protein: CASSPLSSGYGYTF; CDR3 DNA: TGTGCCAGCAGTCCGCTATCTAGCGGGTATGGCTACACCTTC; clone size: .; D gene: .; V gene: TRBV5-6; J gene: TRBJ1-2
CDR3 protein: CASSPPRLVGPPYEQYF; CDR3 DNA: TGCGCCAGCAGCCCGCCTCGGCTAGTTGGGCCTCCCTACGAGCAGTACTTC; clone size: .; D gene: .; V gene: TRBV5-1; J gene: TRBJ2-7
CDR3 protein: CASSSEGGGSAGAGAQYF; CDR3 DNA: TGTGCCAGCAGCTCAGAGGGCGGCGGGTCGGCTGGGGCTGGGGCCCAGTACTTC; clone size: .; D gene: .; V gene: TRBV7-9; J gene: TRBJ2-5
CDR3 protein: CASSPKRANTEAFF; CDR3 DNA: TGTGCCAGCTCACCAAAGAGGGCCAACACTGAAGCTTTCTTT; clone size: .; D gene: .; V gene: TRBV18; J gene: TRBJ1-1
CDR3 protein: CASRNVGNQASGANVLTF; CDR3 DNA: TGTGCCAGCAGGAACGTAGGGAACCAAGCTTCTGGGGCCAACGTCCTGACTTTC; clone size: .; D gene: .; V gene: TRBV28; J gene: TRBJ2-6
CDR3 protein: CASSPGLAGGYEQYF; CDR3 DNA: TGTGCCAGCTCACCAGGACTAGCGGGAGGCTACGAGCAGTACTTC; clone size: .; D gene: TRBD2; V gene: TRBV18; J gene: TRBJ2-7
CDR3 protein: CASSIISWGYYTF; CDR3 DNA: TGTGCCAGTAGTATAATATCGTGGGGCTACTACACCTTC; clone size: .; D gene: .; V gene: TRBV19; J gene: TRBJ1-2
CDR3 protein: CASSPDIFPEETQYF; CDR3 DNA: TGTGCCAGCAGTCCGGACATCTTTCCCGAAGAGACCCAGTACTTC; clone size: .; D gene: .; V gene: TRBV2; J gene: TRBJ2-5
CDR3 protein: CASSPSFGFSYNSPLHF; CDR3 DNA: TGCGCCAGCAGCCCGTCTTTCGGGTTTTCCTATAATTCACCCCTCCACTTT; clone size: once; D gene: .; V gene: TRBV4-1; J gene: TRBJ1-6
CDR3 protein: CASSLGTANNYGYTF; CDR3 DNA: TGTGCCAGTAGTCTAGGGACAGCCAATAACTATGGCTACACCTTC; clone size: .; D gene: TRBD1; V gene: TRBV19; J gene: TRBJ1-2
CDR3 protein: CASSYSRGGEAFF; CDR3 DNA: TGTGCCAGCAGTTACTCGAGGGGAGGAGAAGCTTTCTTT; clone size: .; D gene: .; V gene: TRBV6-5; J gene: TRBJ1-1
CDR3 protein: CASSGLTSGSTDTQYF; CDR3 DNA: TGCGCCAGCAGTGGCCTGACTAGCGGGAGCACAGATACGCAGTATTTT; clone size: .; D gene: TRBD2; V gene: TRBV10-2; J gene: TRBJ2-3
CDR3 protein: CSGSSFTSTDTQYF; CDR3 DNA: TGCAGCGGGTCATCGTTTACAAGCACAGATACGCAGTATTTT; clone size: once; D gene: .; V gene: TRBV29-1; J gene: TRBJ2-3
CDR3 protein: CASSLLAGSNQPQHF; CDR3 DNA: TGTGCCAGCAGTTTATTGGCGGGTAGCAATCAGCCCCAGCATTTT; clone size: few; D gene: .; V gene: TRBV27; J gene: TRBJ1-5